A selection of T cell receptor beta chains follows, all from one sample in a study of cytotoxic CD8 clonotypes in ibrutinib-treated CLL. Method: immunoSEQ multiplex PCR; TCRdb's copy keeps in-frame clones and lacks some. This sample has 52,000 or so clones, with approximately 50% found just once. The sample was PBMCs, taken at disease progression, from a patient treated with ibrutinib. The receptors were sampled from a human donor with chronic lymphocytic leukemia. Each CDR3 is given without its conserved first and last residue.

CDR3aa,v_gene,j_gene
ASSFGSGNTIY,TRBV28,TRBJ1-3
ASSSGRGKYGYT,TRBV27,TRBJ1-2
ASSRPGGEQY,TRBV19,TRBJ2-7
ATSSAGAIRTGELF,TRBV15,TRBJ2-2
ASSLLQGAAGELF,TRBV27,TRBJ2-2
ASSLWGGSAEAF,TRBV28,TRBJ1-1
ASSHGLNTEAF,TRBV14,TRBJ1-1
ASSALDGQYNEQF,TRBV6-4,TRBJ2-1
ASSVEVRAGNTIY,TRBV9,TRBJ1-3
ASSALGGPTDTQY,TRBV9,TRBJ2-3
ASSPEGTITGELF,TRBV7-7,TRBJ2-2
ASSPGLYEQY,TRBV5-1,TRBJ2-7
ASSAPGLLSYEQY,TRBV9,TRBJ2-7
ASSRTVVSAGELF,TRBV18,TRBJ2-2
ASSSGQLSYGYT,TRBV5-6,TRBJ1-2
ASSQFRETDTQY,TRBV4-1,TRBJ2-3
ASSQDQITNSYEQY,TRBV4-2,TRBJ2-7
ASSITRNPTDTQY,TRBV19,TRBJ2-3
ASSYTRGYGYT,TRBV6-5,TRBJ1-2
ASRYPPGGGAGGGTEAF,TRBV28,TRBJ1-1
ASIGASGSTGELF,TRBV2,TRBJ2-2
ASSVEVLDTQY,TRBV9,TRBJ2-3
ASSNKGKGLAGEDTQY,TRBV21-1,TRBJ2-3
ASSQDQGGGGNTGELF,TRBV4-2,TRBJ2-2
SVIRVIPGNEQF,TRBV29-1,TRBJ2-1
AWSADGKLF,TRBV30,TRBJ1-4
ASSSRPAGGIDTQY,TRBV7-3,TRBJ2-3
ASSFRGTVSNQPQH,TRBV7-8,TRBJ1-5
ASSMTGVEGYGYT,TRBV27,TRBJ1-2
ASSYRGGVSYGYT,TRBV6-9,TRBJ1-2
ASSQDSGELF,TRBV4-2,TRBJ2-2
ASSLYFSGRALTGELF,TRBV5-6,TRBJ2-2
ASSIWGEDNEQF,TRBV19,TRBJ2-1
ASSLQGQENNEQF,TRBV5-1,TRBJ2-1
ASSQDFGAYTQY,TRBV4-3,TRBJ2-3